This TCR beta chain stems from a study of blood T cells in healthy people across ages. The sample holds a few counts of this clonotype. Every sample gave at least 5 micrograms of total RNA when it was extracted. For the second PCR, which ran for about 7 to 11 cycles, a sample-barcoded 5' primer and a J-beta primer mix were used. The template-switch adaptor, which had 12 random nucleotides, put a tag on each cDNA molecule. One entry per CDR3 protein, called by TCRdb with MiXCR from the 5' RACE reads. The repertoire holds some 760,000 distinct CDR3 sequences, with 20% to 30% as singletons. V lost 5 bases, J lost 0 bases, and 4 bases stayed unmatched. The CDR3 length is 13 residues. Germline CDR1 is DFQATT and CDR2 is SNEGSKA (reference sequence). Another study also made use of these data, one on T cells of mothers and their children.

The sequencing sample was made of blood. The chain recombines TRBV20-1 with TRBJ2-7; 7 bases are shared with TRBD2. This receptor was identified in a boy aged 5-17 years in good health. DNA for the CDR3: TGCAGTGCTCGGCGGGAGAGCTCCTACGAGCAGTACTTC. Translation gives CSARRESSYEQYF.